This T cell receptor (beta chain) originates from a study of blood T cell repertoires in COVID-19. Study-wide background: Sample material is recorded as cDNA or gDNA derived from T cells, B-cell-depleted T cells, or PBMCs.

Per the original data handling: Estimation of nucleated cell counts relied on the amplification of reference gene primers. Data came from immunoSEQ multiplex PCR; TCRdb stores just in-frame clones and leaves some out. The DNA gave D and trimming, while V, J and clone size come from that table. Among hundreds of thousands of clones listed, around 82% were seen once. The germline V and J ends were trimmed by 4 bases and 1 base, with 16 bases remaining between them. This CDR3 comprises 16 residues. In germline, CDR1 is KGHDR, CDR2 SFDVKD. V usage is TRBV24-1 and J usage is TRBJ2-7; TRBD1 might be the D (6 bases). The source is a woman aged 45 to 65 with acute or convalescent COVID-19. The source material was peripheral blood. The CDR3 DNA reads TGTGCCACCAGTGACCCCACAGGGTCCAGGTCCTACGAGCAGTACTTC. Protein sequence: CATSDPTGSRSYEQYF.